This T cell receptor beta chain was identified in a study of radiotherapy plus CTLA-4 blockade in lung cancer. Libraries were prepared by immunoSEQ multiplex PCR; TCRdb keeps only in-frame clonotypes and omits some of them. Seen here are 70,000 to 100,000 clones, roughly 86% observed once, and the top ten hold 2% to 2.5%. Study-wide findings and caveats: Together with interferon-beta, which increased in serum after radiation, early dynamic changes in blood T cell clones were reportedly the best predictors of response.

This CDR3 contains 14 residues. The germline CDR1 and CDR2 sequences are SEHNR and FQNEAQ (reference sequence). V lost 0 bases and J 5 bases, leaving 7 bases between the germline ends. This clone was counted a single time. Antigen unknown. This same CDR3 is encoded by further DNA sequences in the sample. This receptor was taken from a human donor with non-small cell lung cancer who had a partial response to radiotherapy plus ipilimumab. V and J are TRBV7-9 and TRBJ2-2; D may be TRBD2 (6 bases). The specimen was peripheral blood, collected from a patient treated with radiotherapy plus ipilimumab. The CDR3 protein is CASSLAGGTGELFF. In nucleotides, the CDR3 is TGTGCCAGCAGCTTAGCGGGGGGTACCGGGGAGCTGTTTTTT.